Each of the 5 T cell receptor beta chains below was sequenced from the same sample in a study of neurological immune-mediated disorders (dated by TCRdb to about 2019). Library preparation employed 5' RACE. For sequencing, an Illumina HiSeq 2500 was employed. TCRdb reprocessing: public reads trimmed at Q25 with fastp, clones called with MiXCR, in-frame beta chains kept. Records with the same CDR3 protein are collapsed into one entry carrying the most frequent genes and DNA. Present in this sample are approximately 20,000 distinct CDR3 sequences, about 18% of which were seen just once. The ten largest clones capture 6.5% to 9.5% of the sample. Input material: CD8+ T cells from blood. These TCRs come from a woman aged 18-35 years with multiple sclerosis.

This clonotype was observed many times. CDR3 in amino acids: CASSQGETGNEKLFF. The CDR3 DNA sequence: TGCGCCAGCAGCCAAGGAGAGACAGGGAACGAAAAACTGTTTTTT. The chain employs TRBV4-1 and TRBJ1-4; TRBD1 aligns across 7 bases. J lost 8 bases, V lost 1 base, and 7 bases had no gene match. The CDR3 is 15 residues long. The germline gives CDR1 MGHRA, CDR2 YSYEKL.

This clonotype has ten or more counts. This chain joins TRBV10-3 and TRBJ1-6; D gene ambiguous. V dropped 2 bases and J dropped 7 bases, with 9 bases sitting between them. There are 14 residues in the CDR3. Per the germline V gene, CDR1 is ENHRY and CDR2 is SYGVKD. The CDR3 bases are TGTGCCATCAGTGAGGGTCCTATGAATTCACCCCTCCACTTT. Protein sequence: CAISEGPMNSPLHF.

This clonotype has ten or more counts. The chain couples TRBV4-1 to TRBJ1-1; a weak D match, TRBD1 (6 bases). Germline V lookup: CDR1 MGHRA, CDR2 YSYEKL. Trimming took off 1 base at V and 5 bases at J, with 17 bases between the two ends. The CDR3 has 16 amino acids. The DNA of the CDR3 is TGCGCCAGCAGCCAAGCCCATCGTAGGGGGGGGACTGAAGCTTTCTTT. Translating it yields CASSQAHRRGGTEAFF.

This clonotype appeared many times. The chain has TRBV10-3 and TRBJ2-1; 12 nucleotides match TRBD2. The ends lost 4 bases at V and 4 bases at J; junction bases unmatched: 2. Per the germline V gene, CDR1 is ENHRY and CDR2 is SYGVKD. There are 15 residues in the CDR3. CDR3 DNA sequence: TGTGCCATCAGTGGGGGGACTAGCGGGTACAATGAGCAGTTCTTC. Residues: CAISGGTSGYNEQFF.

This clonotype occurred many times. The rearrangement joins TRBV6-4 to TRBJ2-2; unclear D gene. V lost 8 bases and J 3 bases, leaving 10 bases between the germline ends. The CDR3 has 13 amino acids. Looked up from germline, CDR1 is MRHNA and CDR2 is SNTAGT. For the CDR3, the DNA is TGTGCCAGCGGTCAGGCCGACACCGGGGAGCTGTTTTTT. Protein sequence: CASGQADTGELFF.